This passage covers 23 T cell receptor beta chains from one sample sequenced in a study of shared clonotypes between healthy human individuals. Profiled with immunoSEQ multiplex PCR; TCRdb holds only in-frame clones, not every one. Here the sample spans about 2 million clones, roughly 94% being singletons. The sample was naive CD4+ T cells sorted from blood. Stated subset: CD45RA+ positively selected. These receptors originate from a young man in good health.

As concerns this clone: This sample includes further DNA sequences coding for the same CDR3. The rearrangement joins TRBV7-3 to TRBJ2-7, with 9 bases that match TRBD2. This CDR3 contains 15 residues. Per the germline V gene, CDR1 is SGHTA and CDR2 is FQGTGA. The V segment lost 3 bases and the J segment 0 bases; nucleotides outside the gene matches: 3. The CDR3 is CASSLSGGSSYEQYF. The DNA for the CDR3 is TGTGCCAGCAGCTTGAGCGGGGGGTCCTCCTACGAGCAGTACTTC.

The chain is built from TRBV6-1 and TRBJ2-7; the D gene is possibly TRBD2 (6 bases). CDR1 MNHNS and CDR2 SASEGT come from the germline V gene. The CDR3 extends over 17 amino acids. The germline V and J ends were trimmed by 1 base and 8 bases, with 24 bases remaining between them. CDR3 bases: TGTGCCAGCAGTGAAGTGGTTTTACTGCGGGGTAACGGACAGCAGTACTTC. Translated: CASSEVVLLRGNGQQYF.

The chain couples TRBV2 to TRBJ1-3; TRBD1 agrees at 7 bases. The germline V gene encodes CDR1 SNHLY and CDR2 FYNNEI. The J segment lost 4 bases and the V segment lost 5 bases, leaving 8 bases of the junction unmatched. This CDR3 is 15 amino acids long. The CDR3: CASSTTGSPGNTIYF. The CDR3 coding sequence is TGTGCCAGCAGTACGACAGGGTCACCGGGAAACACCATATATTTT.

The genes are TRBV19 and TRBJ1-1, with D possibly being TRBD1 (5 bases). V was cut by 5 bases and J by 8 bases, with 18 bases left in between. Germline-derived CDR1 and CDR2 are LNHDA and SQIVND (reference sequence). The CDR3 covers 14 residues. CDR3 loop: CASSPPAGPSEAFF. The CDR3 DNA is TGTGCCAGTAGTCCCCCGGCGGGGCCTAGCGAAGCTTTCTTT.

V gene TRBV7-9 combines with J gene TRBJ2-1, with TRBD2 identical over 10 bases. The J segment lost 3 bases and the V segment lost 5 bases, leaving 4 bases of the junction unmatched. The germline CDR1 and CDR2 sequences are SEHNR and FQNEAQ (reference sequence). This CDR3 has 15 residues. This chain's CDR3 is CASSAGTSVYNEQFF. The CDR3 DNA is TGTGCCAGCAGCGCCGGGACTAGCGTCTACAATGAGCAGTTCTTC.

The rearrangement links TRBV30 to TRBJ2-3, with TRBD2 identical over 8 bases. The length of the CDR3 is 14 residues. Looked up from germline, CDR1 is GTSNPN and CDR2 is SVGIG (reference sequence). V lost 8 bases to trimming and J lost 0 bases; unmatched junction nucleotides: 7. The CDR3 sequence is CAGSSGPSTDTQYF. The CDR3 DNA reads TGTGCCGGGTCTAGCGGGCCTAGCACAGATACGCAGTATTTT.

This clone was recorded only once. The same CDR3 also results from other DNA sequences found in this sample. The V call is TRBV6-5, the J call TRBJ2-3; 7 nucleotides agree with TRBD2. The germline V gene encodes CDR1 MNHEY and CDR2 SVGAGI. The J segment lost 0 bases and the V segment lost 0 bases, leaving 3 bases of the junction unmatched. The CDR3 is 16 amino acids. CDR3 DNA: TGTGCCAGCAGTTACTCCGCGGGAGCTAGCACAGATACGCAGTATTTT. This codes for CASSYSAGASTDTQYF.

J is TRBJ2-2 and V is TRBV6-1; the D is unclear. Germline CDR1 reads MNHNS; CDR2 reads SASEGT. This CDR3 has 14 amino acids. The V gene lost 3 bases and the J gene lost 3 bases, with 8 bases spanning the gap. This chain's CDR3 is CASSDGLYTGELFF. In DNA, the CDR3 is TGTGCCAGCAGTGACGGGCTGTACACCGGGGAGCTGTTTTTT.

The chain links TRBV7-8 to TRBJ2-7; 10 nucleotides line up with TRBD1. Germline CDR1 is SGHVS and CDR2 is FQNEAQ. This CDR3 is built from 17 residues. Trimming removed 1 base from V and 4 bases from J; junction bases left unmatched: 10. The CDR3 DNA sequence: TGTGCCAGCAGCTTAGTATCGTGGACAGGGGGAGGGTACGAGCAGTACTTC. Translating gives CASSLVSWTGGGYEQYF.

V usage is TRBV7-8 and J usage is TRBJ2-7, with 8 bases identical to TRBD1. The CDR3 runs 15 residues. The germline V gene encodes CDR1 SGHVS and CDR2 FQNEAQ. After removal of 3 bases from V and 0 bases from J, the junction contained 4 bases not matched to a gene. The CDR3 loop is CASSFRTGSSYEQYF. The CDR3 DNA reads as TGTGCCAGCAGCTTCCGGACAGGGAGCTCCTACGAGCAGTACTTC.

Concerning this clone itself: The same CDR3 is also encoded by other DNA sequences in this sample. This sequence joins TRBV5-1 and TRBJ1-1, with D perhaps matching TRBD1 (6 bases). The germline CDR1 and CDR2 sequences are SGHRS and YFSETQ. This CDR3 is 15 amino acids long. V lost 0 bases, J lost 0 bases, and 9 bases lay in between. The CDR3 protein is CASSLGGQMNTEAFF. For the CDR3, the DNA is TGCGCCAGCAGCTTGGGGGGACAAATGAACACTGAAGCTTTCTTT. The full variable domain, in which reference TRBV5-1 and TRBJ1-1 provide the parts outside the CDR3, is KAGVTQTPRYLIKTRGQQVTLSCSPISGHRSVSWYQQTPGQGLQFLFEYFSETQRNKGNFPGRFSGRQFSNSRSEMNVSTLELGDSALYLCASSLGGQMNTEAFFGQGTRLTVV.

The genes are TRBV4-1 and TRBJ2-7; TRBD1 is a possible D gene (5 bases). The germline gives CDR1 MGHRA, CDR2 YSYEKL. Trimming took off 3 bases at V and 3 bases at J, with 15 bases between the two ends. CDR3 size: 15 residues. CDR3 loop: CASSHPTAGYYEQYF. In DNA form, the CDR3 reads TGCGCCAGCAGCCACCCTACGGCAGGGTACTACGAGCAGTACTTC.

The rearrangement links TRBV5-4 to TRBJ2-7, with TRBD2 identical over 14 bases. The CDR3 is 17 residues long. V shed 4 bases, J shed 2 bases, and the junction held 8 bases outside the gene matches. Germline V gene lookup returns CDR1 SGHNT and CDR2 YYREEE (reference sequence). CDR3 residues: CASSVGLAGVGAYEQYF. CDR3 DNA: TGTGCCAGCAGCGTGGGACTAGCGGGGGTCGGGGCCTACGAGCAGTACTTC.

The chain has TRBV4-3 and TRBJ2-7; D is undetermined. V lost 1 base, J lost 5 bases, and 9 bases lay in between. CDR3 length equals 13 residues. CDR1 is LGHNA and CDR2 is YSLEER in the germline V gene. This CDR3 reads CASSQVWVNEQYF. The DNA of the CDR3 is TGCGCCAGCAGCCAAGTCTGGGTTAACGAGCAGTACTTC.

In this sample, this clone turned up a few times. Written as DNA, the CDR3 is TGTGCCAGCAGTGAGGGGAGAGGGGGCCTCGAGCAGTACTTC. This translates into CASSEGRGGLEQYF. V usage is TRBV2 and J usage is TRBJ2-7, with 7 bases that match TRBD1. Germline CDR1 and CDR2: SNHLY and FYNNEI. J lost 6 bases, V lost 3 bases, and 8 bases had no gene match. This CDR3 is built from 14 residues.

This chain links TRBV28 with TRBJ1-3; 7 bases match TRBD1. With 6 bases clipped from V and 3 bases from J, the junction kept 8 bases outside the gene matches. Germline CDR1 is MDHEN and CDR2 is SYDVKM. The CDR3 runs 15 residues. The CDR3 coding sequence is TGTGCCAGCAGCTCTACAGGGGTAGGTGGAAACACCATATATTTT. This translates into CASSSTGVGGNTIYF.

DNA for the CDR3: TGTGCCAGCAGCTTGGGAACAGGACTATCCTACGAGCAGTACTTC. It codes for CASSLGTGLSYEQYF. This chain joins TRBV5-4 and TRBJ2-7, with a weak D call TRBD2 (6 bases). Germline CDR1 SGHNT, CDR2 YYREEE (reference sequence). Trimming removed 0 bases from V and 1 base from J, with 11 bases in between. The CDR3 loop spans 15 amino acids. Together with reference TRBV5-4 and TRBJ2-7, the CDR3 gives the full variable domain: ETGVTQSPTHLIKTRGQQVTLRCSSQSGHNTVSWYQQALGQGPQFIFQYYREEENGRGNFPPRFSGLQFPNYSSELNVNALELDDSALYLCASSLGTGLSYEQYFGPGTRLTVT.

The chain recombines TRBV7-2 with TRBJ2-7; TRBD2 matches at 10 bases. The germline V gene has CDR1 SGHTA and CDR2 FQGNSA. Germline trimming cut 5 bases from V and 0 bases from J; bases unmatched to any gene: 4. CDR3 length equals 15 residues. This CDR3 is CASSRTSGTSYEQYF. CDR3 sequence (DNA): TGTGCCAGCAGCAGAACTAGCGGGACCTCCTACGAGCAGTACTTC.

The chain employs TRBV7-9 and TRBJ1-6, with D perhaps matching TRBD1 (5 bases). The CDR3 is 15 amino acids. V was pared by 5 bases and J by 5 bases, with 13 bases between. CDR1 and CDR2 from the germline V gene are SEHNR and FQNEAQ (reference sequence). CDR3: CASSIGPTDNSPLHF. In nucleotides, the CDR3 is TGTGCCAGCAGCATTGGGCCGACAGATAATTCACCCCTCCACTTT.

The count of this clone is one. The V and J genes are TRBV19 and TRBJ2-7, with TRBD1 identical over 7 bases. The CDR3 contains 14 residues. The germline V gene has CDR1 LNHDA and CDR2 SQIVND (reference sequence). V lost 5 bases, J lost 6 bases, and 10 bases stayed unmatched. The CDR3 DNA reads TGTGCCAGTAGTGCCCGGACAGGCTTTTTCGAGCAGTACTTC. It is translated as CASSARTGFFEQYF.

The J gene is TRBJ1-2, the V gene TRBV6-5; TRBD1 is a possible D gene (6 bases). Germline-derived CDR1 and CDR2 are MNHEY and SVGAGI. V lost 5 bases and J 1 base, leaving 11 bases between the germline ends. The length of the CDR3 is 14 residues. The CDR3 DNA follows: TGTGCCAGCAGTAGCAACAGGGTTAACTATGGCTACACCTTC. Translated: CASSSNRVNYGYTF.

This chain links TRBV6-1 with TRBJ2-7, with D maybe TRBD1 (5 bases). The germline V gene has CDR1 MNHNS and CDR2 SASEGT. The CDR3 has 14 amino acids. V gave up 6 bases and J gave up 6 bases, with 18 bases separating them. The CDR3 coding sequence is TGTGCCAGCAGCGACCTCTTTCGACAGCTCGAGCAGTACTTC. Its translation is CASSDLFRQLEQYF.

The chain carries TRBV6-1 and TRBJ1-4; the match to TRBD1 covers 7 bases. After removal of 4 bases from V and 8 bases from J, the junction contained 4 bases not matched to a gene. CDR1 and CDR2 from the germline V gene are MNHNS and SASEGT. CDR3 length: 13 amino acids. The CDR3 loop is CASSGTGGEKLFF. The DNA for the CDR3 is TGTGCCAGCAGTGGGACAGGCGGCGAAAAACTGTTTTTT.